This entry lists 31 T cell receptor beta chains sequenced from one sample in a study of breast tumors, draining lymph nodes, adjacent tissues. Samples came from axillary lymph nodes draining the breast cancer. Using its own MiXCR run on the multiplex PCR reads, TCRdb lists one record per CDR3 protein. Among over 150,000 distinct CDR3 sequences listed, approximately 31% were seen once. Sequenced: axillary lymph node tissue. Source of these receptors: a female donor with breast cancer. Some clones in this sample may be carry-over from other donors' samples.

This clonotype appeared once. V gene TRBV18 combines with J gene TRBJ2-5; D gene ambiguous. The germline V gene encodes CDR1 KGHSH and CDR2 LQKENI. This CDR3 is 9 amino acids long. Trimming removed 2 bases at V and 9 bases at J, with 1 base between. CDR3 region: CASSPAQYF. CDR3 in DNA: TGTGCCAGCTCACCAGCCCAGTACTTC.

The V and J genes are TRBV7-2 and TRBJ1-6; D ambiguous. The CDR3 sequence is 16 residues long. The germline CDR1 and CDR2 sequences are SGHTA and FQGNSA. V lost 0 bases and J lost 1, with 7 bases in between. The CDR3 sequence is CASSLASRSYNSPLHF. For the CDR3, the DNA is TGTGCCAGCAGCTTAGCGAGCCGATCCTATAATTCACCCCTCCACTTT.

The genes are TRBV29-1 and TRBJ1-1; D uncertain. With 3 bases removed from V and 4 bases from J, the gap between germline ends came to 0 bases. This CDR3 has 9 residues. Germline values: CDR1 SQVTM, CDR2 ANQGSEA. The CDR3 spells CSVDTEAFF. The DNA of the CDR3 is TGCAGCGTTGACACTGAAGCTTTCTTT. Looking up the rest from reference TRBV29-1 and TRBJ1-1 gives the full variable domain: SAVISQKPSRDICQRGTSLTIQCQVDSQVTMMFWYRQQPGQSLTLIATANQGSEATYESGFVIDKFPISRPNLTFSTLTVSNMSPEDSSIYLCSVDTEAFFGQGTRLTVV.

This clonotype has just a few counts. J is TRBJ2-1 and V is TRBV6-2 or TRBV6-3; 8 nucleotides align to TRBD2. J was trimmed by 5 bases and V by 6 bases; bases with no gene match: 9. CDR1 is MNHEY and CDR2 is SVGEGT in the germline V gene. CDR3 size: 15 residues. CDR3 DNA: TGTGCCAGCAGCACCGGGACTAGGGGGGACAATGAGCAGTTCTTC. Protein product: CASSTGTRGDNEQFF.

About this clonotype: The junction departs from the called germline gene at one end, perhaps through a read error. This chain uses TRBV13 with TRBJ1-3; tentatively, D is TRBD1 (5 bases). The V gene's germline CDR1 is PRHDT and CDR2 FYEKMQ (reference sequence). There are 15 residues in the CDR3. In nucleotides, the CDR3 is TGTGCCAGCGGATTGGGACTGGCCTCTGGTAACACCATATATTTT. Translating gives CASGLGLASGNTIYF.

In its sample, this clonotype was seen many times. The V and J genes are TRBV19 and TRBJ2-5; tentatively, D is TRBD1 (5 bases). Germline CDR1 LNHDA, CDR2 SQIVND (reference sequence). The length of the CDR3 is 13 residues. The V end was cut by 5 bases, the J end by 2 bases, with 9 bases between. Here the CDR3 DNA reads TGTGCCAGTAGTCTCCACAGGCAAGAGACCCAGTACTTC. Residues: CASSLHRQETQYF.

This clonotype was picked up many times. The chain recombines TRBV20-1 with TRBJ2-1, with D unresolved. CDR1 DFQATT and CDR2 SNEGSKA come from the germline V gene (reference sequence). Trimming shortened V by 2 bases and J by 7 bases, and 12 bases separated the two germline ends. This CDR3 spans 13 amino acids. CDR3 region: CSARSPEQNEQFF. CDR3 sequence (DNA): TGCAGTGCTAGATCCCCTGAACAGAATGAGCAGTTCTTC.

This clonotype came up many times. The chain couples TRBV19 to TRBJ2-2; TRBD2 matches 7 bases. Trimming removed 3 bases from V and 1 base from J; junction bases left unmatched: 2. This CDR3 comprises 15 residues. The germline gives CDR1 LNHDA, CDR2 SQIVND (reference sequence). The CDR3 spells CASSIGGLNTGELFF. The DNA for the CDR3 is TGTGCCAGTAGTATCGGGGGGTTGAACACCGGGGAGCTGTTTTTT.

Concerning this clonotype itself: A read error may account for a junction end that differs from germline. DNA of the CDR3: TGCAGCGCCCACCGGGGGCCAGGCACCGCGGAGCTGTTTTTT. Its protein is CSAHRGPGTAELFF. V and J are TRBV20-1 and TRBJ2-2; TRBD1 or TRBD2 may be the D gene (6 bases each). Germline V gives CDR1 DFQATT, CDR2 SNEGSKA (reference sequence). CDR3 length equals 14 residues.

On this clonotype itself: A much larger clone sits a single nucleotide away, making a read error possible. The chain couples TRBV5-4 to TRBJ1-5; D might be TRBD1 (5 bases). The CDR3 covers 15 residues. Per the germline V gene, CDR1 is SGHNT and CDR2 is YYREEE (reference sequence). DNA for the CDR3: TGTGCCGGCAGCTTGGGACCTCGTGGCAATCAGCCCCAGCATTTT. Protein product: CAGSLGPRGNQPQHF.

This chain connects TRBV20-1 to TRBJ2-3, with 12 bases aligning to TRBD2. The CDR3 is made up of 13 amino acids. From germline, CDR1 is DFQATT and CDR2 SNEGSKA (reference sequence). The V segment lost 5 bases and the J segment 7 bases; nucleotides outside the gene matches: 4. CDR3 region: CSAHGLAGNTQYF. CDR3 sequence (DNA): TGCAGTGCTCACGGACTAGCGGGGAATACGCAGTATTTT.

The V call is TRBV6-4, the J call TRBJ2-3; D is undetermined. Germline lookup yields CDR1 MRHNA and CDR2 SNTAGT. The CDR3 covers 15 residues. Trimming took off 5 bases at V and 2 bases at J, with 14 bases between the two ends. CDR3 in DNA: TGTGCCAGCAGTCACCCAGGCGAGCTCACAGATACGCAGTATTTT. Translation: CASSHPGELTDTQYF.

This clonotype was observed at least ten times. V and J are TRBV7-6 and TRBJ1-3; no clear D gene. From germline, CDR1 is SGHVS and CDR2 FNYEAQ. The length of the CDR3 is 14 residues. Trimming shortened V by 2 bases and J by 2 bases, and 7 bases separated the two germline ends. CDR3 nucleotides: TGTGCCAGCAGCTTATTGGATGCTGGAAACACCATATATTTT. Encoded protein: CASSLLDAGNTIYF.

This clonotype appeared many times. The chain combines TRBV9 with TRBJ1-6; 9 nucleotides agree with TRBD1. Germline CDR1 reads SGDLS; CDR2 reads YYNGEE. This CDR3 is built from 14 residues. The junction had 4 bases not matched to a gene; V was cut back by 3 bases and J by 9 bases. CDR3 DNA: TGTGCCAGCAGCGAGAGGACAGGGGCTTCACCCCTCCACTTT. Its protein product is CASSERTGASPLHF.

Details on this clonotype: The junction departs from the called germline gene at one end, perhaps through a read error. This rearrangement joins TRBV15 to TRBJ1-4; D ambiguous. The CDR3 extends over 13 amino acids. CDR1 and CDR2 from the germline V gene are LNHNV and YYDKDF (reference sequence). The DNA of the CDR3 is TGTGCCACCAGCAGAGATGCTGCCGAAAAACTGTTCTTT. It is translated as CATSRDAAEKLFF.

There are many counts of this clonotype. J is TRBJ2-5 and V is TRBV2; 8 nucleotides match TRBD2. The CDR3 covers 16 residues. In germline, CDR1 is SNHLY, CDR2 FYNNEI. The V gene end was trimmed by 11 bases and the J gene end by 0 bases; junction bases not matched to a gene: 14. The CDR3 spells CACSRVGGGNQETQYF. As DNA, the CDR3 is TGTGCCTGCTCCCGGGTCGGGGGGGGGAACCAAGAGACCCAGTACTTC.

This chain links TRBV4-2 with TRBJ2-5; 13 bases match TRBD2. The germline V gene has CDR1 LGHNA and CDR2 YNFKEQ. The CDR3 has 15 amino acids. With 3 bases clipped from V and 5 bases from J, the junction kept 3 bases outside the gene matches. In nucleotides, the CDR3 is TGTGCCAGCAGCCATGGACTAGCGGGAGCTGAGACCCAGTACTTC. This translates into CASSHGLAGAETQYF.

There are many counts of this clonotype. This sequence joins TRBV20-1 and TRBJ2-1, with D unresolved. Germline CDR1 and CDR2: DFQATT and SNEGSKA (reference sequence). The CDR3 is 10 residues long. V was trimmed by 4 bases and J by 7 bases, leaving 5 bases between them. The CDR3 DNA is TGCAGTGCTACCGGGAATGAGCAGTTCTTC. As protein: CSATGNEQFF.

Details on this clonotype: This sequence may be a read error, since a much larger clone differs from it by one base. The chain carries TRBV28 and TRBJ1-3; D gene unclear. The germline gives CDR1 MDHEN, CDR2 SYDVKM. V gave up 6 bases and J gave up 2 bases, with 17 bases separating them. The CDR3 spans 16 residues. The CDR3 protein is CASSPPGVRTGNTIYF. Written as DNA, the CDR3 is TGTGCCAGCAGCCCGCCCGGGGTCAGGACTGGAAACACCATATATTTT. The variable domain in full, with the rest retrieved from reference TRBV28 and TRBJ1-3, is DVKVTQSSRYLVKRTGEKVFLECVQDMDHENMFWYRQDPGLGLRLIYFSYDVKMKEKGDIPEGYSVSREKKERFSLILESASTNQTSMYLCASSPPGVRTGNTIYFGEGSWLTVV.

This clonotype was seen at least ten times. The chain recombines TRBV12-3 or TRBV12-4 with TRBJ2-2; D is perhaps TRBD1 (6 bases). This CDR3 contains 13 residues. V was trimmed by 6 bases and J by 5 bases, leaving 10 bases between them. The CDR3 protein is CASRFRGTGELFF. CDR3 nucleotides: TGTGCCAGCAGGTTCAGGGGTACCGGGGAGCTGTTTTTT.

This clonotype was seen ten or more times. V is TRBV19 and J is TRBJ2-3; no definite D call. The CDR3 totals 14 residues. Germline assignment: CDR1 LNHDA and CDR2 SQIVND (reference sequence). V lost 5 bases and J 2 bases, leaving 11 bases between the germline ends. The DNA for the CDR3 is TGTGCCAGTAGTTTAAGGCTCGTCACAGATACGCAGTATTTT. As protein: CASSLRLVTDTQYF.

This rearrangement joins TRBV13 to TRBJ1-5, with 9 bases that match TRBD1. The germline V gene encodes CDR1 PRHDT and CDR2 FYEKMQ (reference sequence). This CDR3 has 12 amino acids. V was clipped by 8 bases and J by 11 bases; unmatched bases: 7. The CDR3 nucleotides are TGTGCCAGCGAAGAGCGGACAGGGGCCCAGCATTTT. Its protein is CASEERTGAQHF.

This clonotype was detected many times. This rearrangement joins TRBV19 to TRBJ2-7, with TRBD1 identical over 8 bases. Per the germline V gene, CDR1 is LNHDA and CDR2 is SQIVND (reference sequence). V lost 10 bases and J lost 9; bases outside the gene matches: 8. The length of the CDR3 is 11 residues. CDR3 in DNA: TGTGCCACCCACGACAGGGGACGGCAGTACTTC. This translates into CATHDRGRQYF.

This clonotype showed up just once. The chain combines TRBV5-5 with TRBJ1-5, with 7 bases identical to TRBD1. J gave up 11 bases and V 1 base, and 6 bases lay outside the gene matches. This CDR3 has 13 residues. Germline values: CDR1 SGHKS, CDR2 YYEKEE (reference sequence). For the CDR3, the DNA is TGTGCCAGCAGCTTGCAGGGGGTAGAGACCCAGCATTTT. It translates to CASSLQGVETQHF.

A note on this clonotype: This may be a read error: a much more frequent sequence differs by one nucleotide. V and J are TRBV28 and TRBJ2-2, with D maybe TRBD2 (7 bases). The length of the CDR3 is 18 residues. Germline V CDR1 and CDR2: MDHEN, SYDVKM. In DNA form, the CDR3 reads TGTCCCAGCAGTTGGGGGCCAACCGGGACTACCTTCACCGGGGAGCTGTTTTTT. Amino acids: CPSSWGPTGTTFTGELFF.

There are many counts of this clonotype. The chain links TRBV13 to TRBJ2-7; 8 positions match TRBD2. Germline V gene sequence: CDR1 PRHDT, CDR2 FYEKMQ (reference sequence). V shed 1 base, J shed 5 bases, and the junction held 7 bases outside the gene matches. CDR3 length: 15 residues. For the CDR3, the DNA is TGTGCCAGCAGCTTAGAAGCGGGAGTTTCCCACGAGCAGTACTTC. It translates to CASSLEAGVSHEQYF.

The gene calls are TRBV20-1 and TRBJ2-3; weak D call: TRBD2 (6 bases). The CDR3 is 14 amino acids. Germline V CDR1 and CDR2: DFQATT, SNEGSKA (reference sequence). V lost 4 bases, J lost 0 bases, and 11 bases lay in between. Written as DNA, the CDR3 is TGCAGTGCTACTGTGGCGGGGAGCACAGATACGCAGTATTTT. Protein: CSATVAGSTDTQYF.

This clonotype was observed at least ten times. The chain carries TRBV10-3 and TRBJ2-5; 8 bases match TRBD1. Per the germline V gene, CDR1 is ENHRY and CDR2 is SYGVKD. V lost 3 bases, J lost 4 bases, and 4 bases stayed unmatched. The CDR3 extends over 14 amino acids. CDR3: CAISDRGQGETQYF. The CDR3 region has the DNA TGTGCCATCAGTGACCGAGGACAGGGAGAGACCCAGTACTTC.

This clonotype was picked up many times. The gene calls are TRBV7-3 and TRBJ2-6, with a possible D match to TRBD1 (5 bases). V gave up 2 bases and J gave up 0 bases, with 5 bases separating them. The length of the CDR3 is 15 residues. Germline lookup yields CDR1 SGHTA and CDR2 FQGTGA. The CDR3: CASSLDSSGANVLTF. CDR3 DNA sequence: TGTGCCAGCAGCTTAGACAGCTCTGGGGCCAACGTCCTGACTTTC.

This clonotype was recorded many times. The genes are TRBV5-1 and TRBJ2-2, with 10 bases fitting TRBD2. With 4 bases clipped from V and 4 bases from J, the junction kept 7 bases outside the gene matches. The CDR3 extends over 16 amino acids. The germline V gene encodes CDR1 SGHRS and CDR2 YFSETQ. CDR3 nucleotides: TGCGCCAGCAGCCGGGGAACTAGCGGGATCACCGGGGAGCTGTTTTTT. This translates into CASSRGTSGITGELFF. The whole variable domain, remainder taken from reference TRBV5-1 and TRBJ2-2, is KAGVTQTPRYLIKTRGQQVTLSCSPISGHRSVSWYQQTPGQGLQFLFEYFSETQRNKGNFPGRFSGRQFSNSRSEMNVSTLELGDSALYLCASSRGTSGITGELFFGEGSRLTVL.

The chain has TRBV29-1 and TRBJ2-7; 13 bases are shared with TRBD2. CDR1 and CDR2 (germline): SQVTM, ANQGSEA. V dropped 1 base and J dropped 4; count of bases not matched to a gene: 13. This CDR3 has 18 amino acids. CDR3 protein: CSVEGAVGLAGDRYEQYF. The CDR3 nucleotides read TGCAGCGTTGAAGGCGCGGTAGGACTAGCGGGAGATCGGTACGAGCAGTACTTC.